These T cell receptor beta chains were read from a single sample in a study of cytomegalovirus exposure and HLA in healthy donors. Measured with immunoSEQ multiplex PCR; TCRdb has only the in-frame clones, and not every one. The table records about 190,000 clones, 80% of them present only once. Material: PBMCs. The receptors originated from a boy between 5 and 17 years old in good health and CMV-seronegative. Both conserved end residues are part of each CDR3. D genes are given only for firm matches. Clone size is not always given. Where it is, it says once, few, many or a class for expanded clones.

V gene	D gene	clone size	J gene	CDR3 DNA	CDR3 protein
TRBV19	TRBD1	.	TRBJ2-3	TGTGCCAGTAGTACGGGACAGGCCCCCGTCGATACGCAGTATTTT	CASSTGQAPVDTQYF
TRBV6-5	.	.	TRBJ1-3	TGTGCCAGCAGACGGGGGGCTGATGGAAACACCATATATTTT	CASRRGADGNTIYF
TRBV10-3	.	.	TRBJ2-2	TGTGCCATCGGTAGAGGCGGGGAGCTGTTTTTT	CAIGRGGELFF
TRBV6-1	.	once	TRBJ2-7	TGTGCCAGCAGTGAGGCAGGGACATCCAGCTCCTACGAGCAGTACTTC	CASSEAGTSSSYEQYF
TRBV9	.	.	TRBJ2-3	TGTGCCAGCAGCGTAACAAGCACAGATACGCAGTATTTT	CASSVTSTDTQYF
TRBV4-1	.	.	TRBJ2-7	TGCGCCAGCAGCCAAGAATACGGCTCCTACGAGCAGTACTTC	CASSQEYGSYEQYF
TRBV6-5	TRBD2	once	TRBJ2-5	TGTGCCAGCAGTTACGGGCTAGCGGGAGGAGAGACCCAGTACTTC	CASSYGLAGGETQYF
TRBV27	TRBD1	.	TRBJ2-7	TGTGCCAGCAGTTTAACAGGGGATACCTACGAGCAGTACTTC	CASSLTGDTYEQYF
TRBV6-4	.	.	TRBJ2-3	TGTGCCAGCAGTGCCGGGACTAGCACAGATACGCAGTATTTT	CASSAGTSTDTQYF
TRBV5-6	.	.	TRBJ2-7	TGTGCCAGCAGCTTGGATCCAGACTCCTACGAGCAGTACTTC	CASSLDPDSYEQYF
TRBV7-9	.	.	TRBJ1-4	TGTGCCAGCAGCTTAAATCAGGATAATGAAAAACTGTTTTTT	CASSLNQDNEKLFF
TRBV5-1	TRBD1	.	TRBJ1-2	TGCGCCAGCAGCTCTACAGGGGGCGACTATGGCTACACCTTC	CASSSTGGDYGYTF
TRBV5-1	.	.	TRBJ1-1	TGCGCCAGCAGTACCGGGGGGTGGAACACTGAAGCTTTCTTT	CASSTGGWNTEAFF
TRBV11-3	TRBD2	.	TRBJ2-1	TGTGCCAGCAGCTTTGGACTAGCCGCCGGTGGGGGAAATGAGCAGTTCTTC	CASSFGLAAGGGNEQFF
TRBV9	.	few	TRBJ2-3	TGTGCCAGCAGCTCTTACTCGAATACGCAGTATTTT	CASSSYSNTQYF
TRBV10-3	.	.	TRBJ1-2	TGTGCCATTTTAACAGGAGATTATGGCTACACCTTC	CAILTGDYGYTF
TRBV4-2	.	.	TRBJ1-1	TGTGCCAGCAGCCAAGGACGACAGACTGAAGCTTTCTTT	CASSQGRQTEAFF
TRBV6-5	.	.	TRBJ1-1	TGTGCCACCATCAACCTCCTCCGGACTGAAGCTTTCTTT	CATINLLRTEAFF
TRBV7-9	.	.	TRBJ2-7	TGTGCCAGCAGCTTAGACAATAAAGCCTACGAGCAGTACTTC	CASSLDNKAYEQYF
TRBV5-1	TRBD1	.	TRBJ2-7	TGCGCCAGCAGCTGGGACAGCTACGAGCAGTGCTTC	CASSWDSYEQCF
TRBV6-5	TRBD1	.	TRBJ1-5	TGTGCCAGCAGTTACAGGGGACAGGGTAGGCCCCAGCATTTT	CASSYRGQGRPQHF
TRBV5-1	.	once	TRBJ1-1	TGCGCCAGCAGCTGGCAGGGCCCTGGAAAGGGAACTGAAGCTTTCTTT	CASSWQGPGKGTEAFF
TRBV7-9	TRBD1	.	TRBJ1-3	TGTGCCAGCAGCTTATCGTGGACAGGGGGCTCTGGAAACACCATATATTTT	CASSLSWTGGSGNTIYF
TRBV18	.	.	TRBJ1-5	TGTGCCAGCTCACTTCAGGGGTTGCAGCCCCAGCATTTT	CASSLQGLQPQHF
TRBV5-1	TRBD1	few	TRBJ1-1	TGCGCCAGCAGGGTCGCAGGGACAGGGGAGTCCTTCCTGCTGGACACTGAAGCTTTCTTT	CASRVAGTGESFLLDTEAFF
TRBV30	.	.	TRBJ1-2	TGTGCCTGGACGCCCTTGGCCCCAGGCGGACTATCCTATGGCTACACCTTC	CAWTPLAPGGLSYGYTF
TRBV29-1	TRBD1	.	TRBJ1-2	TGCAGCGTTTGGGGGGCTCAGGGGGCCGATGGCTACACCTTC	CSVWGAQGADGYTF
TRBV7-2	.	.	TRBJ1-1	TGTGCCAGCAGCTTAGCGCTCGCGGCAGGGTGGAACACTGAAGCTTTCTTT	CASSLALAAGWNTEAFF
TRBV11-3	.	.	TRBJ1-2	TGTGCCAGCAGCTTAACGGGTCTTAACTATGGCTACACCTTC	CASSLTGLNYGYTF
TRBV19	.	.	TRBJ1-3	TGTGCCAGTAGTATTATCACGGGGACTGGAAACACCATATATTTT	CASSIITGTGNTIYF
TRBV5-4	TRBD1	.	TRBJ2-7	TGTGCCAGCAGCTCTTCCGGGACAGGGGGCCCCTACGAGCAGTACTTC	CASSSSGTGGPYEQYF
TRBV5-4	TRBD2	.	TRBJ2-5	TGTGCCAGCAGCTTGGCCCGGGGGGGGGAGACCCAGTACTTC	CASSLARGGETQYF
TRBV18	.	once	TRBJ1-2	TGTGCCAGCTCCTCCCCCCCGGGGGTTCGAAACTATGGCTACACCTTC	CASSSPPGVRNYGYTF
TRBV30	.	.	TRBJ1-5	TGTGCCTGGAGTGGGACAGACAATCAGCCCCAGCATTTT	CAWSGTDNQPQHF
TRBV30	TRBD2	.	TRBJ2-7	TGTGCCTGGAGTCGCCCTTTTGGGGGGGACGAGCAGTACTTC	CAWSRPFGGDEQYF
TRBV19	TRBD1	.	TRBJ2-1	TGTGCCAGTAGTATCCCTCTCTCCGACAGGGGTGAGGATGAGCAGTTCTTC	CASSIPLSDRGEDEQFF
TRBV11-2	.	.	TRBJ2-7	TGTGCCAGCCGGACAGAAGGCACCTACGAGCAGTACTTC	CASRTEGTYEQYF
TRBV7-3	TRBD1	.	TRBJ2-7	TGTGCCAGCAGCAACAGACAGGGGGACGAGCAGTACTTC	CASSNRQGDEQYF
TRBV6-5	.	.	TRBJ1-2	TGTGCCAGCAGTCGTACCCAGACGCGGGGCTACACCTTC	CASSRTQTRGYTF
TRBV5-1	TRBD1	.	TRBJ1-2	TGCGCCAGCAGCTCACGAGAGGGGGCCTATGGCTACACCTTC	CASSSREGAYGYTF
TRBV5-8	TRBD1	.	TRBJ2-1	TGTGCCAGCAGCTTGGGGGACAGGGCACGGAATGAGCAGTTCTTC	CASSLGDRARNEQFF
TRBV5-6	TRBD1	.	TRBJ1-5	TGTGCCAGCAGTAGGAGGGGGCAAGGGGTAAATCAGCCCCAGCATTTT	CASSRRGQGVNQPQHF
TRBV10-1	.	.	TRBJ1-1	TGCGCCAGCAGACCAGAGGCTAGGGCTTTCTTT	CASRPEARAFF
TRBV27	.	.	TRBJ2-3	TGTGCCAGCAGTTCTAACACAGATACGCAGTATTTT	CASSSNTDTQYF
TRBV5-5	TRBD2	once	TRBJ2-2	TGTGCCAGCAGCTGGAGGGGTAGCGGGAGCTCCAACACCGGGGAGCTGTTTTTT	CASSWRGSGSSNTGELFF
TRBV29-1	TRBD1	.	TRBJ2-2	TGCAGCGTGTCCCTGGGACAGGGGACCGGGGAGCTGTTTTTT	CSVSLGQGTGELFF
TRBV6-4	.	once	TRBJ2-2	TGTGCCAGCAGGGAACAGGGAACAACCGGGGAGCTGTTTTTT	CASREQGTTGELFF
TRBV7-9	TRBD1	few	TRBJ1-1	TGTGCCAGCAGCGAGACAGGGACCCACGGGAACACTGAAGCTTTCTTT	CASSETGTHGNTEAFF
TRBV9	.	.	TRBJ2-1	TGTGCCAGCAGCGTAGAGACAGGCTTCACTTACAATGAGCAGTTCTTC	CASSVETGFTYNEQFF
TRBV7-9	.	.	TRBJ1-3	TGTGCCAGCAGTCCTCTCGGAAACACCATATATTTT	CASSPLGNTIYF
TRBV30	.	.	TRBJ2-4	TGTGCCTGGAGTCCGGGTCCGGGATTGAGAACCAAAAACATTCAGTACTTC	CAWSPGPGLRTKNIQYF
TRBV5-4	TRBD1	.	TRBJ2-7	TGTGCCAGCAGCTTGGCGGGGACAGGGCCCTACGAGCAGTACTTC	CASSLAGTGPYEQYF
TRBV5-1	.	.	TRBJ1-1	TGCGCCAGCAGCTTTTCTAGAGACACTGAAGCTTTCTTT	CASSFSRDTEAFF
TRBV11-2	.	.	TRBJ2-1	TGTGCCAGCAGCTTAGGGGCAGGATACCGCAATGAGCAGTTCTTC	CASSLGAGYRNEQFF
TRBV19	.	.	TRBJ1-2	TGTGCCAGTAGTATAGACGCCGGGGGGACCCCACCTAACTATGGCTACACCTTC	CASSIDAGGTPPNYGYTF
TRBV30	TRBD1	.	TRBJ1-2	TGTGCCTGGAGCCCCCTCCGGACAGGGACAGGAGGCTACACCTTC	CAWSPLRTGTGGYTF
TRBV28	.	.	TRBJ1-1	TGTGCCAGCAGTTTAAGAGCCACGTTCACTGAAGCTTTCTTT	CASSLRATFTEAFF
TRBV20-1	.	few	TRBJ1-1	TGCAGTGCTACCGGGGGGACTGAAGCTTTCTTT	CSATGGTEAFF